A selection of T cell receptor beta chains follows, all from one sample in a study of T cell responses to AZD1222 COVID-19 vaccine. Data came from immunoSEQ multiplex PCR; TCRdb stores just in-frame clones and leaves some out. This table has about 150,000 clones, more than 90% appearing once. Material: peripheral blood, obtained on day 0 of AZD1222 vaccination. The receptors shown here come from an adult in good health. Each CDR3 is given with its conserved first and last residue. The D gene is left open where the match is weak. Size is stated for part of the rows, as once, few or many counts, or as a class when the clone is expanded.

j_call v_call clone_size d_call cdr3_aa cdr3_nt
TRBJ1-4 TRBV9 NA NA CASSEGGKLFF TGTGCCAGCAGCGAAGGAGGAAAACTGTTTTTT
TRBJ1-3 TRBV5-1 NA NA CASSLSGDTIYF TGCGCCAGCAGCTTGAGCGGGGACACCATATATTTT
TRBJ1-2 TRBV29-1 NA NA CSVSGPDYGYTF TGCAGCGTTTCCGGTCCGGACTATGGCTACACCTTC
TRBJ2-7 TRBV27 NA TRBD2 CASKKGAAGGYEQYF TGTGCCAGCAAAAAGGGCGCAGCGGGGGGCTACGAGCAGTACTTC
TRBJ1-2 TRBV7-2 NA NA CASSLSVGGYTF TGTGCCAGCAGCTTATCCGTGGGTGGCTACACCTTC
TRBJ1-1 TRBV27 NA NA CASSLSKTTTEAFF TGTGCCAGCAGTTTATCGAAAACAACCACTGAAGCTTTCTTT
TRBJ2-1 TRBV30 NA NA CAITPRSSYNEQFF TGTGCCATAACCCCCAGGAGCTCCTACAATGAGCAGTTCTTC
TRBJ2-7 TRBV30 NA NA CAWSRGSEQYF TGTGCCTGGAGTCGCGGATCCGAGCAGTACTTC
TRBJ2-7 TRBV18 NA TRBD2 CASSPPGRAREQYF TGTGCCAGCTCACCACCCGGGAGGGCTCGAGAGCAGTACTTC
TRBJ1-5 TRBV28 NA NA CASSYPNRPQHF TGTGCCAGCAGCTACCCCAATCGGCCCCAGCATTTT
TRBJ2-5 TRBV7-2 NA NA CASSLGTGRGWETQYF TGTGCCAGCAGCTTAGGGACGGGGCGAGGGTGGGAGACCCAGTACTTC
TRBJ2-2 TRBV19 NA NA CASSISVGSNTGELFF TGTGCCAGTAGTATAAGTGTTGGGTCTAACACCGGGGAGCTGTTTTTT
TRBJ2-5 TRBV30 NA TRBD2 CAWSRPGGDETQYF TGTGCCTGGAGTCGGCCGGGGGGGGATGAGACCCAGTACTTC
TRBJ2-7 TRBV11-2 NA TRBD1 CASSPGGSSYEQYF TGTGCCAGCAGCCCAGGGGGCTCCTCCTACGAGCAGTACTTC
TRBJ2-3 TRBV4-1 NA NA CASSQALSGADTQYF TGCGCCAGCAGCCAAGCTTTATCAGGAGCAGATACGCAGTATTTT
TRBJ1-1 TRBV10-1 NA NA CALSRERTYEERAFF TGCGCCCTCTCCCGGGAGCGAACTTATGAAGAGAGGGCTTTCTTT
TRBJ1-3 TRBV27 NA NA CASSPKPTGSTGNTIYF TGTGCCAGCAGCCCGAAGCCTACAGGGAGCACTGGAAACACCATATATTTT
TRBJ1-3 TRBV29-1 once NA CSVDKGRTAIYF TGCAGCGTTGACAAGGGGCGAACCGCCATATATTTT
TRBJ2-5 TRBV9 NA NA CASSVHAEETQYF TGTGCCAGCAGCGTACATGCAGAAGAGACCCAGTACTTC
TRBJ1-5 TRBV2 NA TRBD1 CASSSQGANQPQHF TGTGCCAGCAGCTCCCAGGGGGCCAACCAGCCCCAGCATTTT
TRBJ2-2 TRBV30 NA NA CAWSDRPTGELFF TGTGCCTGGAGCGATCGTCCCACCGGGGAGCTGTTTTTT
TRBJ2-7 TRBV7-9 few NA CASSPRGRGSEGYEQYF TGTGCCAGCAGCCCCCGGGGTAGGGGGTCGGAGGGGTACGAGCAGTACTTC
TRBJ1-4 TRBV18 NA TRBD1 CASSPRTGSNEKLFF TGTGCCAGCTCACCGCGGACAGGATCTAATGAAAAACTGTTTTTT
TRBJ2-7 TRBV3-1/TRBV3-2 NA NA CASSLISYEQYF TGTGCCAGCAGCCTCATCTCCTACGAGCAGTACTTC
TRBJ1-1 TRBV19 many NA CASSYLGNTEAFF TGTGCCAGTAGTTATTTGGGGAACACTGAAGCTTTCTTT
TRBJ1-1 TRBV9 NA NA CASSVDAGALGTEAFF TGTGCCAGCAGCGTAGACGCCGGGGCCCTGGGCACTGAAGCTTTCTTT
TRBJ2-7 TRBV5-4 NA TRBD1 CASSLGQGGLSSYEQYF TGTGCCAGCAGCCTGGGACAGGGCGGACTTAGCTCCTACGAGCAGTACTTC
TRBJ1-1 TRBV9 NA TRBD1 CASSATGGMNTEAFF TGTGCCAGCAGCGCGACAGGGGGCATGAACACTGAAGCTTTCTTT
TRBJ1-5 TRBV10-3 NA NA CAISEGKLQPQHF TGTGCCATCAGTGAGGGGAAACTTCAGCCCCAGCATTTT
TRBJ1-4 TRBV28 NA NA CASNGQHEKLFF TGTGCCAGCAATGGACAGCATGAAAAACTGTTTTTT
TRBJ1-4 TRBV19 NA NA CASSTPNPGQREKLFF TGTGCCAGTAGTACCCCCAACCCGGGACAACGGGAAAAACTGTTTTTT
TRBJ1-6 TRBV6-5 NA NA CASRRTTFNSPLHF TGTGCCAGCCGTCGGACAACTTTTAATTCACCCCTCCACTTT
TRBJ2-5 TRBV5-1 NA TRBD1 CASSPWGQGGQETQYF TGCGCCAGCAGCCCTTGGGGACAGGGGGGCCAAGAGACCCAGTACTTC
TRBJ2-1 TRBV5-1 NA TRBD2 CASNLLAGSGNEQFF TGCGCCAGCAATCTGCTAGCGGGATCAGGAAATGAGCAGTTCTTC
TRBJ1-3 TRBV5-1 once NA CASSLVSDPGNTIYF TGCGCCAGCAGCTTGGTGTCAGATCCTGGAAACACCATATATTTT
TRBJ1-1 TRBV7-6 NA NA CASSFGSEAFF TGTGCCAGCAGCTTCGGGTCTGAAGCTTTCTTT
TRBJ1-1 TRBV19 NA NA CASMGTVTEAFF TGTGCCAGTATGGGGACGGTTACTGAAGCTTTCTTT
TRBJ1-3 TRBV5-1 NA NA CASSSLNSGNTIYF TGCGCCAGCAGCTCTTTAAACTCTGGAAACACCATATATTTT
TRBJ2-6 TRBV7-9 NA NA CASSFRVFSGANVLTF TGTGCCAGCAGCTTCAGGGTTTTCTCTGGGGCCAACGTCCTGACTTTC
TRBJ1-1 TRBV6-5 NA NA CASSPGTNTEAFF TGTGCCAGCAGCCCCGGGACGAACACTGAAGCTTTCTTT
TRBJ2-7 TRBV10-1 NA TRBD1 CAKSGTECEQYF TGCGCCAAATCCGGGACAGAGTGCGAGCAGTACTTC
TRBJ1-5 TRBV28 NA NA CASSLSSGIQHF TGTGCCAGCAGTCTTTCGTCGGGCATCCAGCATTTT
TRBJ1-1 TRBV7-2 NA NA CASSLAYGAGTEAFF TGTGCCAGCAGCTTAGCTTACGGAGCGGGGACTGAAGCTTTCTTT
TRBJ1-1 TRBV7-8 NA TRBD1 CASSTIRGLNTEAFF TGTGCCAGCAGCACTATCAGGGGGCTGAACACTGAAGCTTTCTTT
TRBJ2-6 TRBV19 NA NA CASSIGRGLSSGANVLTF TGTGCCAGTAGTATAGGCCGGGGCCTCAGCTCTGGGGCCAACGTCCTGACTTTC
TRBJ2-1 TRBV6-2/TRBV6-3 NA NA CASSFSYNEQFF TGTGCCAGCAGTTTCAGCTACAATGAGCAGTTCTTC
TRBJ1-4 TRBV29-1 NA NA CSVGTEPREKLFF TGCAGCGTTGGAACCGAGCCCCGTGAAAAACTGTTTTTT
TRBJ1-5 TRBV27 NA NA CASRPGRNQPQHF TGTGCCAGCCGACCGGGACGGAATCAGCCCCAGCATTTT
TRBJ1-4 TRBV19 once TRBD1 CASSLRTGGEKLFF TGTGCCAGTAGTCTACGGACAGGGGGTGAAAAACTGTTTTTT
TRBJ2-7 TRBV27 NA TRBD2 CASSPLTSGSSYEQYF TGTGCCAGCAGTCCCCTCACTAGCGGGAGTTCCTACGAGCAGTACTTC
TRBJ1-2 TRBV2 NA TRBD1 CASTNPGQNPYGYTF TGTGCCAGCACGAACCCGGGACAGAACCCCTATGGCTACACCTTC